The T cell receptor beta chain described here comes from a study of T cells in Graves' hyperthyroidism and ophthalmopathy. Study outcomes and limitations: The model anticipated ophthalmopathy a median about 6.5 months pre-onset.

With respect to this clonotype: The antigen is undetermined.

The CDR3 has 19 residues. The germline CDR1 and CDR2 sequences are SGHTA and FQGTGA. V trimming: 5 bases; J trimming: 2 bases; junction bases outside the gene matches: 19. Absence of ophthalmopathy progression within 18 months defined stable Graves' hyperthyroidism. The source material, RNA transcripts, was used to amplify TCR beta CDR3 regions. During a first-round RT-PCR of the TCR CDR3, the HTBI primer set was used. TCRdb processed the multiplex PCR reads anew with MiXCR; each CDR3 protein has one entry. The sample holds around 800,000 distinct CDR3 sequences; 35% to 45% are singletons and the top ten take over 8%.

This receptor was identified in a man younger than 35 with Graves' hyperthyroidism. The rearrangement links TRBV7-3 to TRBJ2-5, with 8 bases that match TRBD2. The specimen sequenced was blood. The CDR3 loop reads CASSQDNERGFLTQETQYF. CDR3 in DNA: TGTGCCAGCAGCCAAGATAACGAGCGGGGGTTCTTGACGCAAGAGACCCAGTACTTC.